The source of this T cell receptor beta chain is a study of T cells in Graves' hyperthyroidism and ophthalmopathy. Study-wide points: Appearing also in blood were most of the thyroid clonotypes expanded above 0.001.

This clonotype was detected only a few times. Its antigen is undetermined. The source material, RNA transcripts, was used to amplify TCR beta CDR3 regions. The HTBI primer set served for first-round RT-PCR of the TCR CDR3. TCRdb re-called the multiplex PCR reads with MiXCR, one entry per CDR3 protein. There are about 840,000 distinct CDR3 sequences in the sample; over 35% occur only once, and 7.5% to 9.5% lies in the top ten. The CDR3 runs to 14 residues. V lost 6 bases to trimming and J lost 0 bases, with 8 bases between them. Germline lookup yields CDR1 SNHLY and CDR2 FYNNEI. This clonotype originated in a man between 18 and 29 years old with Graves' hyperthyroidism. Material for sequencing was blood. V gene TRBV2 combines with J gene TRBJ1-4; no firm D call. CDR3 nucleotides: TGTGCCAGCAGGGACCCTGCAACTAATGAAAAACTGTTTTTT. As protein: CASRDPATNEKLFF. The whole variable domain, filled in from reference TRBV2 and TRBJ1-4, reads EPEVTQTPSHQVTQMGQEVILRCVPISNHLYFYWYRQILGQKVEFLVSFYNNEISEKSEIFDDQFSVERPDGSNFTLKIRSTKLEDSAMYFCASRDPATNEKLFFGSGTQLSVL.